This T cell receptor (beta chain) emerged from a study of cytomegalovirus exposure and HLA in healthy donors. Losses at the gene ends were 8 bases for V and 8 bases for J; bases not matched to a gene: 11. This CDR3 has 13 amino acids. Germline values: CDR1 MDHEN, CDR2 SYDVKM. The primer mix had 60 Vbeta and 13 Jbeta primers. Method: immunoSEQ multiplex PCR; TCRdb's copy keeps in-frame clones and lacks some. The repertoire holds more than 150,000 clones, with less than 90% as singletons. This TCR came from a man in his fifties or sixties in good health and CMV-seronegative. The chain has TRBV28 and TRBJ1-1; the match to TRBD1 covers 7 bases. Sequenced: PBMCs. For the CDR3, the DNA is TGTGCCAGCCGACAGGGATTGGCCCGGGAAGCTTTCTTT. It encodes CASRQGLAREAFF.